A selection of T cell receptor beta chains follows, all from one sample in a study of blood T cell repertoires in COVID-19. TCRdb keeps only in-frame clones here, not all; method: immunoSEQ multiplex PCR. The sample holds 95,000 to 120,000 clones, 70% to 90% seen once. The material sequenced was peripheral blood. These receptor sequences come from a woman between 65 and 79 years old who had recovered from COVID-19. CDR3s leave out the opening cysteine and the closing phenylalanine or tryptophan. The order of the fields is clone size, J gene, V gene, CDR3 protein. Some rows have no size entry. The others give once, few or many, or a class for an expanded clone.

abundance: -; j_gene: TRBJ2-3; v_gene: TRBV27; CDR3aa: ASSGLAPADTQY
abundance: -; j_gene: TRBJ2-2; v_gene: TRBV7-3; CDR3aa: ASSLEPASANAGELF
abundance: -; j_gene: TRBJ2-7; v_gene: TRBV5-4; CDR3aa: ASSQDTYEQY
abundance: -; j_gene: TRBJ2-3; v_gene: TRBV30; CDR3aa: AWSARVGTDTQY
abundance: -; j_gene: TRBJ2-6; v_gene: TRBV2; CDR3aa: ASSGQGASGANVLT
abundance: -; j_gene: TRBJ1-6; v_gene: TRBV10-3; CDR3aa: AIRTAGGDSDSPLH
abundance: -; j_gene: TRBJ1-2; v_gene: TRBV28; CDR3aa: ASSSGYGYT
abundance: -; j_gene: TRBJ2-1; v_gene: TRBV24-1; CDR3aa: ATSDPPVNEQF
abundance: -; j_gene: TRBJ2-7; v_gene: TRBV28; CDR3aa: ATNRALSYEQY
abundance: -; j_gene: TRBJ1-5; v_gene: TRBV19; CDR3aa: ASTSGTGNNQPQH
abundance: -; j_gene: TRBJ2-5; v_gene: TRBV2; CDR3aa: ASSAGLGEETQY
abundance: -; j_gene: TRBJ1-2; v_gene: TRBV20-1; CDR3aa: SASSAPGGYT
abundance: few; j_gene: TRBJ1-2; v_gene: TRBV6-5; CDR3aa: ASKNRGSQGYT
abundance: -; j_gene: TRBJ2-1; v_gene: TRBV2; CDR3aa: ATQGADGSSYNEQF
abundance: -; j_gene: TRBJ1-1; v_gene: TRBV10-3; CDR3aa: AISRGAPGFEAF
abundance: -; j_gene: TRBJ2-1; v_gene: TRBV4-3; CDR3aa: ASSQDDAAGGWYNEQF
abundance: -; j_gene: TRBJ1-5; v_gene: TRBV19; CDR3aa: ASSIVHSNQPQH
abundance: -; j_gene: TRBJ2-7; v_gene: TRBV19; CDR3aa: ASSMQGSYEQY
abundance: -; j_gene: TRBJ2-3; v_gene: TRBV28; CDR3aa: ASSGTRSSDTQY
abundance: -; j_gene: TRBJ1-6; v_gene: TRBV6-5; CDR3aa: ASSSRGRDSPLH
abundance: -; j_gene: TRBJ2-5; v_gene: TRBV5-1; CDR3aa: ASSWADRGETQY
abundance: -; j_gene: TRBJ1-2; v_gene: TRBV28; CDR3aa: ASSSGRGYGYT
abundance: -; j_gene: TRBJ2-1; v_gene: TRBV7-3; CDR3aa: ASSPGGAPNEQF
abundance: -; j_gene: TRBJ2-7; v_gene: TRBV5-6; CDR3aa: ASRPRGGGYEQY
abundance: -; j_gene: TRBJ2-7; v_gene: TRBV5-1; CDR3aa: ASSFSGRGSYEQY
abundance: -; j_gene: TRBJ2-7; v_gene: TRBV4-3; CDR3aa: ASSQGGPGQGYEQY
abundance: -; j_gene: TRBJ2-3; v_gene: TRBV9; CDR3aa: ASSVETPLIPDTQY
abundance: -; j_gene: TRBJ2-3; v_gene: TRBV5-6; CDR3aa: ASSRPKAGADTQY
abundance: -; j_gene: TRBJ2-5; v_gene: TRBV9; CDR3aa: ASSAQGRETQY
abundance: -; j_gene: TRBJ2-7; v_gene: TRBV7-2; CDR3aa: ASSFVLYEQY
abundance: -; j_gene: TRBJ1-1; v_gene: TRBV18; CDR3aa: ASSDRQGNTEAF
abundance: -; j_gene: TRBJ1-1; v_gene: TRBV27; CDR3aa: ASWTSQRVNTEAF
abundance: -; j_gene: TRBJ2-7; v_gene: TRBV2; CDR3aa: ASRAGQGAYEQY
abundance: once; j_gene: TRBJ2-3; v_gene: TRBV7-2; CDR3aa: ASSQPWDRGLDTQY
abundance: -; j_gene: TRBJ2-1; v_gene: TRBV27; CDR3aa: ASSDGTGGREQF
abundance: -; j_gene: TRBJ2-5; v_gene: TRBV18; CDR3aa: ASSPPRSSGRDVTQY
abundance: -; j_gene: TRBJ2-7; v_gene: TRBV3-1/TRBV3-2; CDR3aa: ASSRGLANPEQY
abundance: -; j_gene: TRBJ1-1; v_gene: TRBV9; CDR3aa: ASSVQSGRGTEAF
abundance: -; j_gene: TRBJ2-4; v_gene: TRBV3-1/TRBV3-2; CDR3aa: ASSLSGVAKNIQY
abundance: -; j_gene: TRBJ1-2; v_gene: TRBV7-9; CDR3aa: ASSPGQDYGYT
abundance: -; j_gene: TRBJ1-3; v_gene: TRBV25-1; CDR3aa: ASSWGGSSGNTIY
abundance: -; j_gene: TRBJ2-5; v_gene: TRBV7-3; CDR3aa: ASSMGNQETQY
abundance: -; j_gene: TRBJ1-1; v_gene: TRBV18; CDR3aa: ASSPGQGNTEAF
abundance: -; j_gene: TRBJ1-2; v_gene: TRBV7-9; CDR3aa: ASSPGLGGYT
abundance: -; j_gene: TRBJ2-5; v_gene: TRBV5-1; CDR3aa: ASSPGSSGGQETQY
abundance: -; j_gene: TRBJ1-1; v_gene: TRBV6-6; CDR3aa: ASTWGAANTEAF
abundance: -; j_gene: TRBJ2-1; v_gene: TRBV23-1; CDR3aa: ASSQSRGEGQF
abundance: -; j_gene: TRBJ2-1; v_gene: TRBV7-2; CDR3aa: ASSLRTSGTNEQF
abundance: -; j_gene: TRBJ2-2; v_gene: TRBV7-3; CDR3aa: ASSLQGYAGELF
abundance: -; j_gene: TRBJ2-1; v_gene: TRBV6-2/TRBV6-3; CDR3aa: ASSYGRGNEQF
abundance: -; j_gene: TRBJ2-7; v_gene: TRBV5-6; CDR3aa: ASSFFGTSGAHEQY